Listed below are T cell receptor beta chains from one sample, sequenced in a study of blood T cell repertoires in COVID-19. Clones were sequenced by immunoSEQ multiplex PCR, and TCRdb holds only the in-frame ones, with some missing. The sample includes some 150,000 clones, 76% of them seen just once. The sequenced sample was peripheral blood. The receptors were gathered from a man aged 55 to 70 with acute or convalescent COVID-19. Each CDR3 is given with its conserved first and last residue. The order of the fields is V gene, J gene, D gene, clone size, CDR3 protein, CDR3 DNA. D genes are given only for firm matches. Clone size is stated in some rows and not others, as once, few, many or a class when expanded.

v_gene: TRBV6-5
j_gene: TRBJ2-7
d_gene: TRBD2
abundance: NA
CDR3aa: CASRLLAGGSYEQYF
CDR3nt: TGTGCCAGCAGACTGCTAGCGGGGGGCTCCTACGAGCAGTACTTC

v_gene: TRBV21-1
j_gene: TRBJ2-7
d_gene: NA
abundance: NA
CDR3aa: CASSARTPFRYEQYF
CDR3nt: TGTGCCAGCAGCGCCAGGACACCCTTCCGATACGAGCAGTACTTC

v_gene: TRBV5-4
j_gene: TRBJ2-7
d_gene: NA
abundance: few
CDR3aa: CASSGGSGEQYF
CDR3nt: TGTGCCAGCAGCGGAGGGTCGGGTGAGCAGTACTTC

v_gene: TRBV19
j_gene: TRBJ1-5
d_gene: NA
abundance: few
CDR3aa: CASSMGHISNQPQHF
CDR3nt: TGTGCCAGTAGTATGGGACATATTAGCAATCAGCCCCAGCATTTT

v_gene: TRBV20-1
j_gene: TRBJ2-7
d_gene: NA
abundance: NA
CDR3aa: CSARHSYEQYF
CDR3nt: TGCAGTGCTAGACACTCCTACGAGCAGTACTTC

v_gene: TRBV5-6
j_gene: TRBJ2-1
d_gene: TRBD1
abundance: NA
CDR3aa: CASSMTGSGYNEQFF
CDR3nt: TGTGCCAGCAGCATGACAGGGTCAGGGTACAATGAGCAGTTCTTC

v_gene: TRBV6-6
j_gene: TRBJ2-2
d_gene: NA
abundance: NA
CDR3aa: CASSYMTGELFF
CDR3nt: TGTGCCAGCTCTTATATGACCGGGGAGCTGTTTTTT

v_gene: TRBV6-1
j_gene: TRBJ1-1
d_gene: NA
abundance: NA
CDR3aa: CASSEPLDRGSKAFF
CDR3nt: TGTGCCAGCAGTGAACCTCTGGACCGGGGATCTAAAGCTTTCTTT

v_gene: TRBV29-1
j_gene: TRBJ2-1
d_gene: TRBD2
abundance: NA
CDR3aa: CSARTSGSRDEQFF
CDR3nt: TGCAGCGCTAGGACTAGCGGGAGTAGAGATGAGCAGTTCTTC

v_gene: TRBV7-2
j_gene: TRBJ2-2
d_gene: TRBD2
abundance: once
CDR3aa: CASSLVLAGGGTGELFF
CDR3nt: TGTGCCAGCAGCTTAGTGCTAGCGGGTGGTGGCACCGGGGAGCTGTTTTTT

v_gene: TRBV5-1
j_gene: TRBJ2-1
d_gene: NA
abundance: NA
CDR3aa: CASSLEGTTSKDSRFF
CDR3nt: TGCGCCAGCAGCTTGGAGGGGACGACTAGTAAGGATTCTCGGTTCTTC

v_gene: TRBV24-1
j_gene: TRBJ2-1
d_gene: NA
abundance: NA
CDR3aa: CATSDLESGEQFF
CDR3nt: TGTGCCACCAGTGATTTAGAGTCGGGTGAGCAGTTCTTC

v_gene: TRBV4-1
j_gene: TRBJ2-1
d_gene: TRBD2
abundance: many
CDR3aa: CASSQAPSGTYNEQFF
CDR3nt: TGCGCCAGCAGCCAAGCGCCTAGCGGGACTTACAATGAGCAGTTCTTC

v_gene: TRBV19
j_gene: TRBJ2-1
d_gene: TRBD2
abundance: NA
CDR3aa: CASSIGGLALEQFF
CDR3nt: TGTGCCAGTAGTATAGGGGGACTAGCACTTGAGCAGTTCTTC

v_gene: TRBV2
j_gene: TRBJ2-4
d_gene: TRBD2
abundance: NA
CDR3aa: CASTLRESGIQYF
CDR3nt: TGTGCCAGCACCTTGCGGGAGTCGGGCATTCAGTACTTC

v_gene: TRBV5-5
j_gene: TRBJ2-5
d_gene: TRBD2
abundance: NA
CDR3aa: CASSSGLAGGKETQYF
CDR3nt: TGTGCCAGCAGCTCGGGACTAGCGGGAGGGAAGGAGACCCAGTACTTC

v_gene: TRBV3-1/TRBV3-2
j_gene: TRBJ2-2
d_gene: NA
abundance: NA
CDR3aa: CASSQTTSGELFF
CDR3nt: TGTGCCAGCAGCCAGACTACCTCCGGGGAGCTGTTTTTT

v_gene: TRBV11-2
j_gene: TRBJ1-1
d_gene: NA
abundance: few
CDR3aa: CASSLPGGYTEAFF
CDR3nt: TGTGCCAGCAGCCTTCCCGGGGGGTACACTGAAGCTTTCTTT

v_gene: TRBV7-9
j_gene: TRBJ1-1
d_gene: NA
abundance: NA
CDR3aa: CASPELGHF
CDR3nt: TGTGCCAGCCCCGAGCTGGGCCACTTC

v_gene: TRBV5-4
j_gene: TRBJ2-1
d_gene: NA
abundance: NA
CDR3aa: CASSSVGSGTHEQFF
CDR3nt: TGTGCCAGCAGCTCAGTGGGGAGCGGCACCCATGAGCAGTTCTTC

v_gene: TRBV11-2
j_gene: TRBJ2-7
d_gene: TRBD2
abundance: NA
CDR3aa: CASSLVTGGLGEQYF
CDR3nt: TGTGCCAGCAGCTTGGTAACGGGGGGGTTGGGTGAGCAGTACTTC

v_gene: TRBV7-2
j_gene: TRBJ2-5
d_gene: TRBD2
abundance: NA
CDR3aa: CASSLGGSGETQYF
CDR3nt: TGTGCCAGCAGCTTAGGCGGGAGCGGGGAGACCCAGTACTTC

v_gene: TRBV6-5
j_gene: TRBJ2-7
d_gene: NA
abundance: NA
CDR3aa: CASSYSRSSYEQYF
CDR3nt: TGTGCCAGCAGTTACTCGCGTTCGTCCTACGAGCAGTACTTC

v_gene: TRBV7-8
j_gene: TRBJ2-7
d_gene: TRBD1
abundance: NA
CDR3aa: CASSLLVAQGAHEQYF
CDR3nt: TGTGCCAGCAGCTTATTAGTGGCACAGGGGGCCCACGAGCAGTACTTC

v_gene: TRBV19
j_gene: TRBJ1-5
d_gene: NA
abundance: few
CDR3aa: CASKPQGSNQPQHF
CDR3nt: TGTGCCAGTAAACCACAGGGTAGCAATCAGCCCCAGCATTTT

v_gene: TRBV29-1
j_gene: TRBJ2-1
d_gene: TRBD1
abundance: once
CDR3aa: CSVEKGATTGRNEQFF
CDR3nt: TGCAGCGTTGAAAAGGGGGCTACTACCGGTCGAAATGAGCAGTTCTTC

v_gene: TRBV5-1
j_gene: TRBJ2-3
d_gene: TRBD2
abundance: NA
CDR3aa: CASSVGTSGRVDTQYF
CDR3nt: TGCGCCAGCAGCGTAGGGACTAGCGGGAGGGTAGATACGCAGTATTTT

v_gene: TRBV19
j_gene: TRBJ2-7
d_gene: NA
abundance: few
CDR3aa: CASSKTGSYEQYF
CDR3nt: TGTGCCAGTAGTAAGACAGGCTCCTACGAGCAGTACTTC

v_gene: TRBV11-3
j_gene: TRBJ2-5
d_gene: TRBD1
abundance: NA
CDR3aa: CASSNPGQGEETQYF
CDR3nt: TGTGCCAGCAGCAACCCCGGACAGGGTGAGGAGACCCAGTACTTC

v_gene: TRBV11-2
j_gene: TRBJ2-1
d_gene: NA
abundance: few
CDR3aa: CASSLRWGQGGYNEQFF
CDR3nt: TGTGCCAGCAGCCTACGCTGGGGTCAGGGAGGTTACAATGAGCAGTTCTTC